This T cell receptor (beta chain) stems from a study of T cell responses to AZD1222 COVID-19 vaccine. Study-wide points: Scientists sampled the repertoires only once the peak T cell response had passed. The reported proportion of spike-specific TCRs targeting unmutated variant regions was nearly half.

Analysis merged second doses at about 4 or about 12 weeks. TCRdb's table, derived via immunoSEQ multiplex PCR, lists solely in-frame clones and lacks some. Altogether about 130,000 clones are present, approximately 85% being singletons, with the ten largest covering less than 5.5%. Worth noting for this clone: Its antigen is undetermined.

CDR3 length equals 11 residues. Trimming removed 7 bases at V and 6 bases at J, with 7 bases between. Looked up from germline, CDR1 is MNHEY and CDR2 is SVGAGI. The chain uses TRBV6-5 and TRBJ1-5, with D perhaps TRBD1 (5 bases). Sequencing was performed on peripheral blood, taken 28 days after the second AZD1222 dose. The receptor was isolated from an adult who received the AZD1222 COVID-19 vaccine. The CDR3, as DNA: TGTGCCAGCATGGGGGGTCAGCCCCAGCATTTT. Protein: CASMGGQPQHF.